What follows describes a single T cell receptor (beta chain). Antigen: not known. This sample is part of a study of cytomegalovirus exposure and HLA in healthy donors. The PCR had 60 Vbeta and 13 Jbeta primers. TCRdb's table, derived via immunoSEQ multiplex PCR, lists solely in-frame clones and lacks some. The table lists 210,000 or so clones, more than 75% of them singletons, with around 1.4% in the top ten. This CDR3 has 13 residues. V lost 6 bases and J lost 3, with 12 bases in between. Per the germline V gene, CDR1 is KGHSH and CDR2 is LQKENI. Overall study findings and caveats: An observed cluster of highly shared sequence variants was recorded as a likely sequencing artifact.

Input material: PBMCs. This chain links TRBV18 with TRBJ2-7; D gene uncertain. The TCR was taken from a human donor in good health. The CDR3 bases are TGTGCCAGCTCGTTTCAAAGTAGCTACGAGCAGTACTTC. Translating it yields CASSFQSSYEQYF.